The 29 T cell receptor beta chains given below trace back to one sample, sequenced in a study of T cells after yellow fever vaccination. MiXCR was run by TCRdb on the 5' RACE reads, yielding one entry per CDR3 protein. The sample has more than 450,000 distinct CDR3 sequences, around a fifth seen once. Sequenced here: PBMCs, sampled roughly 23 days after the first yellow fever vaccination. These receptors were taken from a man between 18 and 29 years old who received the YFV17D yellow fever vaccine.

J is TRBJ2-5 and V is TRBV7-8, with 11 bases identical to TRBD2. Germline CDR1 is SGHVS and CDR2 is FQNEAQ. The CDR3 consists of 16 residues. V was clipped by 2 bases and J by 5 bases; unmatched bases: 7. The CDR3 protein is CASSLRLAGTQETQYF. The CDR3 bases are TGTGCCAGCAGCTTACGACTAGCGGGGACTCAGGAGACCCAGTACTTC.

This clonotype was picked up a small number of times. V and J are TRBV4-3 and TRBJ2-3; 7 positions match TRBD2. J was trimmed by 0 bases and V by 4 bases; bases with no gene match: 10. CDR1 and CDR2 from the germline V gene are LGHNA and YSLEER. The CDR3 is 17 amino acids. CDR3 region: CASSPAPRGGSTDTQYF. Here the CDR3 DNA reads TGCGCCAGCAGCCCCGCCCCCCGCGGGGGTAGCACAGATACGCAGTATTTT.

The sample holds a few counts of this clonotype. This rearrangement joins TRBV5-1 to TRBJ1-6; D is unclear. The CDR3 is 15 residues long. Germline CDR1 is SGHRS and CDR2 is YFSETQ. V lost 4 bases, J lost 0 bases, and 8 bases lay in between. The CDR3 spells CASSLWLSYNSPLHF. The CDR3 DNA reads as TGCGCCAGCAGCCTATGGCTCTCCTATAATTCACCCCTCCACTTT.

This sequence joins TRBV24-1 and TRBJ2-1; TRBD1 matches 10 bases. The germline V gene has CDR1 KGHDR and CDR2 SFDVKD. Germline trimming cut 5 bases from V and 5 bases from J; bases unmatched to any gene: 8. This CDR3 is 16 amino acids long. The CDR3: CATSGKDRGVNNEQFF. The CDR3 DNA follows: TGTGCCACCAGTGGCAAGGACAGGGGGGTAAACAATGAGCAGTTCTTC.

The CDR3 coding sequence is TGTGCCATCAGTCCATCCCAGGGGGCAAGTAATGAGCAGTTCTTC. Translated, it gives CAISPSQGASNEQFF. The chain has TRBV10-3 and TRBJ2-1; 8 nucleotides line up with TRBD1. V was pared by 5 bases and J by 7 bases, with 10 bases of the junction left unmatched. The CDR3 length is 15 residues. Germline V gene sequence: CDR1 ENHRY, CDR2 SYGVKD.

This chain links TRBV12-3 or TRBV12-4 with TRBJ2-1, with no clear D. The V end lost 3 bases, the J end lost 7 bases, and 10 bases lay between the germline ends. This CDR3 spans 13 amino acids. DNA of the CDR3: TGTGCCAGCAGTTTTTCCGGGCAGAATGAGCAGTTCTTC. It codes for CASSFSGQNEQFF.

The chain is built from TRBV6-2 or TRBV6-3 and TRBJ2-1; D remains ambiguous. The CDR3 is 12 amino acids. V shed 4 bases and J shed 5 bases, with 6 bases lying between them. From germline, CDR1 is MNHEY and CDR2 SVGEGT. CDR3 in DNA: TGTGCCAGCAGTTGGCTCCACAATGAGCAGTTCTTC. Its protein is CASSWLHNEQFF.

This sequence joins TRBV29-1 and TRBJ1-2; TRBD1 aligns across 8 bases. With 4 bases clipped from V and 2 bases from J, the junction kept 3 bases outside the gene matches. CDR3 length: 13 amino acids. Germline V lookup: CDR1 SQVTM, CDR2 ANQGSEA. CDR3 amino acids: CSVVHRGNYGYTF. CDR3 coding DNA: TGCAGCGTTGTGCACAGGGGGAACTATGGCTACACCTTC.

This chain links TRBV5-4 with TRBJ2-2; D not resolved. The CDR3 runs to 15 residues. Trimming stripped 0 bases from V and 6 bases from J, with 12 bases between. CDR1 and CDR2 (germline): SGHNT, YYREEE (reference sequence). CDR3 amino acids: CASSLVETTAGELFF. The CDR3 bases are TGTGCCAGCAGCTTGGTGGAAACTACGGCCGGGGAGCTGTTTTTT.

This clonotype was detected a few times. The rearrangement joins TRBV6-1 to TRBJ2-5; TRBD2 matches at 12 bases. Trimming removed 6 bases from V and 3 bases from J; junction bases left unmatched: 2. Germline CDR1 is MNHNS and CDR2 is SASEGT. This CDR3 is 14 amino acids long. The CDR3 region has the DNA TGTGCCAGCAGGCGACTAGCGGGAGAAGAGACCCAGTACTTC. Translation gives CASRRLAGEETQYF.

CDR3 amino acids: CASSLASRPGFYEQYF. Here the CDR3 DNA reads TGCGCCAGCAGCTTGGCCAGTAGACCTGGGTTTTACGAGCAGTACTTC. This chain links TRBV5-1 with TRBJ2-7; D gene ambiguous. Germline lookup yields CDR1 SGHRS and CDR2 YFSETQ. The CDR3 consists of 16 residues. V was clipped by 0 bases and J by 4 bases, with 17 bases between them.

The genes are TRBV4-1 and TRBJ1-2; TRBD1 agrees at 9 bases. Germline V gives CDR1 MGHRA, CDR2 YSYEKL. V dropped 3 bases and J dropped 5; count of bases not matched to a gene: 7. The CDR3 covers 15 residues. Here the CDR3 reads CASSQPGTGSYGYTF. In nucleotides, the CDR3 is TGCGCCAGCAGCCAGCCCGGGACAGGGAGTTATGGCTACACCTTC.

The gene calls are TRBV7-9 and TRBJ1-6; 7 positions match TRBD1. The CDR3 covers 14 residues. V was clipped by 3 bases and J by 7 bases; unmatched bases: 3. CDR1 and CDR2 from the germline V gene are SEHNR and FQNEAQ (reference sequence). This chain's CDR3 is CASSFETGNSPLHF. The CDR3, as DNA: TGTGCCAGCAGCTTTGAGACAGGGAATTCACCCCTCCACTTT.

The chain uses TRBV11-2 and TRBJ2-2; 9 bases line up with TRBD1. CDR1 and CDR2 from the germline V gene are SGHAT and FQNNGV. V lost 3 bases to trimming and J lost 1 base; unmatched junction nucleotides: 3. This CDR3 region has 16 residues. The CDR3 nucleotides read TGTGCCAGCAGCTTTACAGGGGGCTGGAACACCGGGGAGCTGTTTTTT. This codes for CASSFTGGWNTGELFF. The whole variable domain, remainder taken from reference TRBV11-2 and TRBJ2-2, is EAGVAQSPRYKIIEKRQSVAFWCNPISGHATLYWYQQILGQGPKLLIQFQNNGVVDDSQLPKDRFSAERLKGVDSTLKIQPAKLEDSAVYLCASSFTGGWNTGELFFGEGSRLTVL.

This clonotype was seen many times. The chain links TRBV24-1 to TRBJ2-3, with 8 nucleotides matching TRBD2. The V segment lost 5 bases and the J segment 5 bases; nucleotides outside the gene matches: 11. The CDR3 covers 16 residues. Germline CDR1 is KGHDR and CDR2 is SFDVKD. This chain's CDR3 is CATSGESGGAEDTQYF. The CDR3 region has the DNA TGTGCCACCAGTGGGGAGTCCGGGGGGGCGGAAGATACGCAGTATTTT.

This clonotype was recorded a few times. The chain joins TRBV28 to TRBJ2-5; D tentatively reads TRBD1 or TRBD2 (6 bases each). This CDR3 region has 14 residues. CDR1 MDHEN and CDR2 SYDVKM come from the germline V gene. V was trimmed by 3 bases and J by 5 bases, leaving 13 bases between them. The CDR3 DNA reads TGTGCCAGCAGTTTCGTTTTGGGGGGCGAGACCCAGTACTTC. It codes for CASSFVLGGETQYF.

The chain is built from TRBV4-1 and TRBJ1-5; TRBD1 aligns across 10 bases. Germline values: CDR1 MGHRA, CDR2 YSYEKL. V trimming: 1 base; J trimming: 2 bases; junction bases outside the gene matches: 2. This CDR3 region has 16 residues. CDR3 in amino acids: CASSQGQGAGNQPQHF. Written as DNA, the CDR3 is TGCGCCAGCAGCCAAGGACAGGGGGCCGGCAATCAGCCCCAGCATTTT.

The chain combines TRBV4-3 with TRBJ2-3, with TRBD1 matching 7 bases. V lost 8 bases and J lost 2; bases outside the gene matches: 16. Germline lookup yields CDR1 LGHNA and CDR2 YSLEER. The CDR3 extends over 17 amino acids. CDR3 nucleotides: TGCGCCAGCTCCCCTCGTATAGGACAGGACATCACAGATACGCAGTATTTT. Its protein is CASSPRIGQDITDTQYF.

This clonotype was seen more than once but under ten times. The chain recombines TRBV6-1 with TRBJ2-7; weak D call: TRBD2 (6 bases). The germline CDR1 and CDR2 sequences are MNHNS and SASEGT. The CDR3 extends over 13 amino acids. The germline V and J ends were trimmed by 6 bases and 4 bases, with 13 bases remaining between them. The CDR3 nucleotides are TGTGCCAGCAGGATGTCCCGGGGGTACGAGCAGTACGTC. Protein: CASRMSRGYEQYV.

This clonotype was detected only a few times. The chain employs TRBV5-1 and TRBJ2-5; D unresolved. Germline CDR1 is SGHRS and CDR2 is YFSETQ. The ends were cut back, 3 bases at V and 2 bases at J, with 11 bases in the middle. This CDR3 region has 14 residues. The CDR3: CASSSRTEQETQYF. The CDR3 DNA follows: TGCGCCAGCAGCTCTAGGACGGAGCAAGAGACCCAGTACTTC. The whole variable domain, remainder taken from reference TRBV5-1 and TRBJ2-5, is KAGVTQTPRYLIKTRGQQVTLSCSPISGHRSVSWYQQTPGQGLQFLFEYFSETQRNKGNFPGRFSGRQFSNSRSEMNVSTLELGDSALYLCASSSRTEQETQYFGPGTRLLVL.

The genes are TRBV28 and TRBJ2-7, with 7 bases identical to TRBD1. The CDR3 runs 15 residues. The ends lost 2 bases at V and 2 bases at J; junction bases unmatched: 6. The V gene's germline CDR1 is MDHEN and CDR2 SYDVKM. The CDR3 nucleotides read TGTGCCAGCAGTTTACCGACCGACAGGGCCTACGAGCAGTACTTC. Translation gives CASSLPTDRAYEQYF.

The genes are TRBV7-2 and TRBJ2-7, with TRBD2 matching over 11 bases. The CDR3 is made up of 15 amino acids. Trimming cost V 4 bases and J 4 bases; bases outside gene matches: 6. Germline V gene lookup returns CDR1 SGHTA and CDR2 FQGNSA. CDR3 in amino acids: CASSSTSGVTYEQYF. CDR3 in DNA: TGTGCCAGCAGCTCGACTAGCGGGGTGACATACGAGCAGTACTTC.

This sequence joins TRBV20-1 and TRBJ2-7; 10 bases agree with TRBD1. Trimming at V came to 1 base and at J to 1 base, leaving 13 bases not matched to a gene. Germline lookup yields CDR1 DFQATT and CDR2 SNEGSKA (reference sequence). The CDR3 spans 18 residues. The CDR3 DNA is TGCAGTGCTAGAGTCCATTGGGGAGGACAGGGGGTTTCCTACGAGCAGTACTTC. It encodes CSARVHWGGQGVSYEQYF.

There are a few counts of this clonotype. The V call is TRBV6-1, the J call TRBJ2-7; D is unresolved. CDR1 is MNHNS and CDR2 is SASEGT in the germline V gene. This CDR3 comprises 14 residues. The V gene lost 1 base and the J gene lost 2 bases, with 9 bases spanning the gap. The CDR3 sequence: CASSEVLDTYEQYF. CDR3 DNA sequence: TGTGCCAGCAGTGAAGTCCTCGACACCTACGAGCAGTACTTC.

This clonotype was detected a few times. This chain joins TRBV5-1 and TRBJ2-2; the D gene is possibly TRBD1 (6 bases). Germline CDR1 is SGHRS and CDR2 is YFSETQ. The CDR3 length is 16 residues. The V and J ends lost 3 bases and 5 bases respectively, with 17 bases between them. In DNA form, the CDR3 reads TGCGCCAGCAGCTGGGTCCCCCTAGGGGGTACCGGGGAGCTGTTTTTT. This encodes CASSWVPLGGTGELFF.

The gene calls are TRBV5-1 and TRBJ2-7, with a tentative D call TRBD2 (6 bases). The V gene's germline CDR1 is SGHRS and CDR2 YFSETQ. This CDR3 has 14 amino acids. Trimming took 7 bases from V and 2 from J, leaving 16 bases between them. The CDR3 DNA reads as TGCGCCAGCGGGAGCGGAGGGCCCGCCTACGAGCAGTACTTC. Residues: CASGSGGPAYEQYF.

V gene TRBV2 combines with J gene TRBJ1-1, with 7 bases fitting TRBD1. The ends lost 7 bases at V and 11 bases at J; junction bases unmatched: 16. The germline gives CDR1 SNHLY, CDR2 FYNNEI. The CDR3 sequence is 14 residues long. This chain's CDR3 is CASKLQGPPAGAFF. The CDR3 DNA is TGTGCCAGCAAATTACAGGGGCCGCCCGCGGGGGCTTTCTTT.

This clonotype was observed a few times. The chain has TRBV25-1 and TRBJ2-3; 7 bases map to TRBD2. CDR3 size: 13 residues. Germline lookup yields CDR1 MGHDK and CDR2 SYGVNS. V lost 6 bases to trimming and J lost 5 bases; unmatched junction nucleotides: 5. The CDR3: CASSGGWGDTQYF. CDR3 coding DNA: TGTGCCAGCAGCGGGGGGTGGGGAGATACGCAGTATTTT.

This clonotype was counted only a few times. J is TRBJ2-6 and V is TRBV12-5; D not resolved. The CDR3 is made up of 17 amino acids. V was clipped by 1 base and J by 3 bases, with 13 bases between them. The germline gives CDR1 LGHNT, CDR2 FRNRAP. CDR3 loop: CASGLAFGHNGANVLTF. DNA of the CDR3: TGTGCTAGTGGTTTGGCCTTTGGGCATAATGGGGCCAACGTCCTGACTTTC.